This T cell receptor (beta chain) was captured in a study of blood T cell repertoires in COVID-19. Here immunoSEQ multiplex PCR was the method, and the copy in TCRdb shows in-frame clones only, minus some. In the table there are 170,000 or so clones, approximately 86% of which are singletons. This CDR3 comprises 15 residues. V trimming: 3 bases; J trimming: 3 bases; junction bases outside the gene matches: 4. Germline values: CDR1 MNHNS, CDR2 SASEGT. This clone came up a few times. The sample consisted of peripheral blood. This chain connects TRBV6-1 to TRBJ2-7; TRBD1 matches 11 bases. The TCR originated in a man aged 50 or older with active or convalescent COVID-19. CDR3 bases: TGTGCCAGCAGTGAGCCGGGACAGGGGGTCTACGAGCAGTACTTC. Protein: CASSEPGQGVYEQYF.